A selection of T cell receptor beta chains follows, all from one sample in a study of Ad26.COV2.S vaccination and SARS-CoV-2 variants. Generated by immunoSEQ multiplex PCR, the TCRdb table keeps only in-frame clones and is missing some. In the table there are 350,000 to 500,000 clones, roughly 90% of which are singletons. This sample comprised peripheral blood, obtained in a trial of Ad26.COV2.S vaccine versus placebo. These receptors were collected from a person aged 18-60 years who received the Ad26.COV2.S COVID-19 vaccine or a placebo. Each CDR3 is given without its conserved first and last residue. The order of the fields is V gene, J gene, clone size, CDR3 protein. Rows may omit the clone size; those that give it use once, few, many or a size class.

V: TRBV7-6; J: TRBJ2-7; size: few; CDR3: ASSRVSGQVYGEQY
V: TRBV28; J: TRBJ2-1; size: -; CDR3: ASRPGLAGNEQF
V: TRBV7-2; J: TRBJ2-1; size: -; CDR3: ASSSTTERGGHNEQF
V: TRBV3-1/TRBV3-2; J: TRBJ2-1; size: -; CDR3: ASSHSRGAHEQF
V: TRBV9; J: TRBJ2-2; size: -; CDR3: ASSSPRGGPNTGELF
V: TRBV10-3; J: TRBJ2-7; size: once; CDR3: AISGAGYEQY
V: TRBV9; J: TRBJ2-6; size: -; CDR3: ASSVAKRPSGANVLT
V: TRBV12-3/TRBV12-4; J: TRBJ1-1; size: few; CDR3: ASSYRQNTEAF
V: TRBV3-1/TRBV3-2; J: TRBJ2-7; size: -; CDR3: ASSQGRQQYEQY
V: TRBV24-1; J: TRBJ2-3; size: -; CDR3: ATSGGGTDTQY
V: TRBV7-2; J: TRBJ1-5; size: -; CDR3: ASSAPRAGQPQH
V: TRBV18; J: TRBJ2-2; size: few; CDR3: ASSPTSGSTGELF
V: TRBV10-3; J: TRBJ2-5; size: -; CDR3: AISASGQETQY
V: TRBV7-8; J: TRBJ2-1; size: -; CDR3: ASSLAGGIHNEQF
V: TRBV7-2; J: TRBJ1-1; size: -; CDR3: ASSLRFGTGGAWGTEAF
V: TRBV10-3; J: TRBJ2-3; size: -; CDR3: AISGRPGPPPPDTQY
V: TRBV9; J: TRBJ2-3; size: -; CDR3: ASTETQY
V: TRBV7-2; J: TRBJ2-7; size: -; CDR3: ASSLNGRGVSGEQY
V: TRBV4-3; J: TRBJ2-7; size: -; CDR3: ASSQDLAREQY
V: TRBV4-3; J: TRBJ1-2; size: -; CDR3: ASSQVEGYGYT
V: TRBV28; J: TRBJ2-1; size: once; CDR3: ASSSGQVYDLYNEQF
V: TRBV10-3; J: TRBJ1-1; size: -; CDR3: ATWDRAIEAF
V: TRBV7-9; J: TRBJ1-4; size: -; CDR3: ASSAVGLHEKLF
V: TRBV6-5; J: TRBJ2-5; size: -; CDR3: ASSYRRQETQY
V: TRBV27; J: TRBJ2-7; size: -; CDR3: ASSLSPLDEQY
V: TRBV19; J: TRBJ2-3; size: -; CDR3: ASSPGRTGDTQY